The 18 T cell receptor beta chains in this list originate from one sample, sequenced in a study of neoadjuvant nivolumab and ipilimumab in lung cancer. TCRdb's copy holds only in-frame clones and misses some; the assay was immunoSEQ multiplex PCR. Altogether tens of thousands of clones are present, around 89% being singletons, with the ten largest covering about 4%. The starting material was blood, obtained before neoadjuvant nivolumab, alone or with ipilimumab. The origin of the receptors is an adult with non-small cell lung cancer. Some clones in this sample may be carry-over from other donors' samples.

The chain is built from TRBV9 and TRBJ2-1; 7 bases agree with TRBD2. The junction had 11 bases not matched to a gene; V was cut back by 0 bases and J by 8 bases. CDR3 length: 16 amino acids. Germline assignment: CDR1 SGDLS and CDR2 YYNGEE. CDR3 DNA sequence: TGTGCCAGCAGCGTAGATTATGGCGGGAGTAGTTATGAGCAGTTCTTC. Protein product: CASSVDYGGSSYEQFF.

This chain joins TRBV7-3 and TRBJ2-5; the D call may be TRBD1 or TRBD2 (5 bases each). This CDR3 has 15 amino acids. V was cut by 1 base and J by 1 base, with 10 bases left in between. Per the germline V gene, CDR1 is SGHTA and CDR2 is FQGTGA. The CDR3 DNA follows: TGTGCCAGCAGCTTAAGGGGGAGTTCCCAAGAGACCCAGTACTTC. Its translation: CASSLRGSSQETQYF.

The chain recombines TRBV19 with TRBJ2-2; 8 nucleotides align to TRBD2. The CDR3 is 15 residues long. Trimming at V came to 5 bases and at J to 1 base, leaving 3 bases not matched to a gene. CDR1 is LNHDA, CDR2 SQIVND, per germline (reference sequence). This chain's CDR3 is CASSQAGENTGELFF. CDR3 coding DNA: TGTGCCAGTAGTCAAGCGGGGGAGAACACCGGGGAGCTGTTTTTT.

The chain recombines TRBV25-1 with TRBJ2-2, with D possibly TRBD1 on 6 matching bases. Germline V gene data show CDR1 as MGHDK and CDR2 as SYGVNS. V shed 5 bases and J shed 7 bases, with 17 bases lying between them. This CDR3 has 15 amino acids. The CDR3 region has the DNA TGTGCCAGCAGTCCTAACAGGGTCCGGGACGGGGAGCTGTTTTTT. Amino acid sequence: CASSPNRVRDGELFF.

The chain recombines TRBV14 with TRBJ2-2; TRBD1 matches 8 bases. V was clipped by 2 bases and J by 11 bases; unmatched bases: 4. CDR1 and CDR2 (germline): SGHDN, FVKESK. The CDR3 spans 13 residues. CDR3 nucleotide sequence: TGTGCCAGCAGCCAAACAACAGGGGGAGAGCTGTTTTTT. It yields the protein CASSQTTGGELFF.

The rearrangement uses TRBV7-2 and TRBJ1-1; D is unclear. In germline, CDR1 is SGHTA, CDR2 FQGNSA. V lost 7 bases, J lost 2 bases, and 11 bases lay in between. The CDR3 is 13 residues long. The DNA of the CDR3 is TGTGCCAGCAAACAACAGACCAACACTGAAGCTTTCTTT. Translation gives CASKQQTNTEAFF.

As to this clone: Other DNA sequences from this sample encode an identical CDR3 as well. This chain joins TRBV11-1 and TRBJ1-5, with unresolved D. The CDR3 sequence is 13 residues long. Germline CDR1 reads SGHAT; CDR2 reads FQDESV (reference sequence). V lost 1 base to trimming and J lost 6 bases, with 7 bases between them. The CDR3 sequence is CASSLDRGQPQHF. The CDR3 region has the DNA TGTGCCAGCAGCTTAGACCGTGGTCAGCCCCAGCATTTT.

The chain carries TRBV11-2 and TRBJ1-5; D unclear. The V and J ends lost 1 base and 5 bases respectively, with 6 bases between them. The germline gives CDR1 SGHAT, CDR2 FQNNGV. There are 13 residues in the CDR3. CDR3: CASSLGGYQPQHF. The CDR3 coding sequence is TGTGCCAGCAGCTTAGGCGGGTATCAGCCCCAGCATTTT.

The CDR3 reads CASSTKDSTDTQYF. The CDR3 DNA is TGTGCCAGTAGTACCAAGGACAGCACAGATACGCAGTATTTT. This chain links TRBV19 with TRBJ2-3, with no clear D. Germline V gene data show CDR1 as LNHDA and CDR2 as SQIVND (reference sequence). V lost 4 bases, J lost 0 bases, and 8 bases lay in between. The length of the CDR3 is 14 residues.

With regard to this clone: An end of the junction does not agree with germline; a read error may underlie this. The chain combines TRBV7-2 with TRBJ2-2; D not certain. This CDR3 spans 13 amino acids. Germline values: CDR1 SGHTA, CDR2 FQGNSA. As DNA, the CDR3 is TGTGCCAGCAGCCCCATGAACGCCGGGGAGCTGTTTTTT. Amino acids: CASSPMNAGELFF.

V gene TRBV5-1 combines with J gene TRBJ1-2; no definite D call. V was trimmed by 4 bases and J by 2 bases, leaving 15 bases between them. This CDR3 spans 15 amino acids. Germline loops: CDR1 SGHRS, CDR2 YFSETQ. Here the CDR3 DNA reads TGCGCCAGCAGCCGGGATGTTGAACTAAACTATGGCTACACCTTC. Amino acids: CASSRDVELNYGYTF.

V usage is TRBV4-3 and J usage is TRBJ2-2, with a possible D match to TRBD1 (6 bases). The CDR3 sequence is 16 residues long. Germline loops: CDR1 LGHNA, CDR2 YSLEER. Deletions cut 3 bases from V and 3 bases from J, with 14 bases between. The CDR3 bases are TGCGCCAGCAGCCAGATACAGGGTATTGACACCGGGGAGCTGTTTTTT. It is translated as CASSQIQGIDTGELFF.

The rearrangement links TRBV7-2 to TRBJ1-5; D not certain. This CDR3 region has 16 residues. Deletions cut 5 bases from V and 0 bases from J, with 14 bases between. Germline V gene lookup returns CDR1 SGHTA and CDR2 FQGNSA. The CDR3 protein is CASSSGVSPSNQPQHF. The CDR3 region has the DNA TGTGCCAGCAGCAGTGGTGTCAGCCCTAGCAATCAGCCCCAGCATTTT.

The chain is built from TRBV29-1 and TRBJ1-2; TRBD1 matches at 7 bases. J was trimmed by 3 bases and V by 7 bases; bases with no gene match: 8. In germline, CDR1 is SQVTM, CDR2 ANQGSEA. This CDR3 has 13 amino acids. CDR3 nucleotide sequence: TGCAGCGCCAAACGTACAGGGGACTATGGCTACACCTTC. As protein: CSAKRTGDYGYTF.

The chain links TRBV6-6 to TRBJ1-5; D uncertain. The CDR3 loop spans 14 amino acids. The germline gives CDR1 MNHNY, CDR2 SVGAGI (reference sequence). Deletions cut 2 bases from V and 0 bases from J, with 5 bases between. The CDR3 here is CASSYRNSNQPQHF. The CDR3 DNA follows: TGTGCCAGCAGTTACAGGAATAGCAATCAGCCCCAGCATTTT.

This clone has more than one count but fewer than ten. The chain joins TRBV18 to TRBJ2-7; D not certain. Germline V gene data show CDR1 as KGHSH and CDR2 as LQKENI. V was shortened by 3 bases and J by 3 bases, with 9 bases between the two germline ends. The CDR3 runs to 13 residues. DNA of the CDR3: TGTGCCAGCTCACCCAGACCTGACTACGAGCAGTACTTC. Translating gives CASSPRPDYEQYF.

This clone is a singleton in its sample. This chain joins TRBV5-1 and TRBJ2-7; no clear D. The germline V gene has CDR1 SGHRS and CDR2 YFSETQ. There are 13 residues in the CDR3. Trimming removed 0 bases at V and 5 bases at J, with 9 bases between. CDR3 in amino acids: CASSLAGLDEQYF. The CDR3 nucleotides are TGCGCCAGCAGCTTGGCTGGCCTTGACGAGCAGTACTTC.

The V gene is TRBV11-1, the J gene TRBJ2-1, with 10 nucleotides matching TRBD2. The CDR3 extends over 16 amino acids. The V and J ends lost 2 bases and 7 bases, in that order; junction bases with no gene match: 8. The germline CDR1 and CDR2 sequences are SGHAT and FQDESV (reference sequence). The CDR3 DNA sequence: TGTGCCAGCAGCTTACGGCTAGCGGGAGTTAAGAATGAGCAGTTCTTC. As protein: CASSLRLAGVKNEQFF.